This entry lists 8 T cell receptor beta chains sequenced from one sample in a study of T cells in Graves' hyperthyroidism and ophthalmopathy. Template material for amplifying TCR beta CDR3 regions consisted of RNA transcripts. Researchers ran a first-round RT-PCR on the TCR CDR3 using the HTBI primer set. TCRdb reprocessed the multiplex PCR reads with MiXCR, giving one entry per CDR3 protein. There are around 290,000 distinct CDR3 sequences in the sample; 15% to 20% occur only once, and around 57% lies in the top ten. Sequencing was performed on blood. The receptors were sampled from a woman aged 60-75 years with Graves' ophthalmopathy.

Ten or more counts support this clonotype. The chain recombines TRBV28 with TRBJ2-7, with D uncertain. Per the germline V gene, CDR1 is MDHEN and CDR2 is SYDVKM. This CDR3 comprises 16 residues. The V and J ends lost 5 bases and 3 bases respectively, with 20 bases between them. CDR3 nucleotide sequence: TGTGCCAGCAGTACCCATTCCGAAGGAGCTCTCTACGAGCAGTACTTC. Encoded protein: CASSTHSEGALYEQYF.

Of note for this clonotype: A much larger clonotype is one base distant, so this may be a read error. CDR3 nucleotides: TGTGCCAGCAGCAAGTCGCCGGGACAGGGGGCCTATGGCTGCACCTTC. Its translation is CASSKSPGQGAYGCTF. V is TRBV6-1 and J is TRBJ1-2; 12 bases agree with TRBD1. Germline CDR1 MNHNS, CDR2 SASEGT. The CDR3 has 16 residues.

The chain couples TRBV29-1 to TRBJ2-3; a possible D gene is TRBD2 (6 bases). Trimming took 2 bases from V and 1 from J, leaving 10 bases between them. Germline V gene sequence: CDR1 SQVTM, CDR2 ANQGSEA. CDR3 size: 14 residues. CDR3 coding DNA: TGCAGCGTTGAACGGGGGATGGGCACAGATACGCAGTATTTT. This translates into CSVERGMGTDTQYF.

This clonotype was counted ten times or more. V usage is TRBV18 and J usage is TRBJ1-1, with D possibly being TRBD1 (5 bases). This CDR3 has 15 residues. The germline V and J ends were trimmed by 4 bases and 4 bases, with 16 bases remaining between them. The germline CDR1 and CDR2 sequences are KGHSH and LQKENI. The CDR3 sequence is CASSLGAVRGTEAFF. In nucleotides, the CDR3 is TGTGCCAGCTCACTTGGGGCCGTCCGGGGCACTGAAGCTTTCTTT.

The table lists this clonotype with many counts. The rearrangement joins TRBV18 to TRBJ2-1; the D is unclear. This CDR3 spans 12 amino acids. V was cut by 3 bases and J by 8 bases, with 8 bases left in between. Germline-derived CDR1 and CDR2 are KGHSH and LQKENI. The chain's CDR3 is CASSPIRDEQFF. CDR3 in DNA: TGTGCCAGCTCACCCATCCGGGATGAGCAGTTCTTC. Using reference TRBV18 and TRBJ2-1 for the parts outside the CDR3, the full variable domain is NAGVMQNPRHLVRRRGQEARLRCSPMKGHSHVYWYRQLPEEGLKFMVYLQKENIIDESGMPKERFSAEFPKEGPSILRIQQVVRGDSAAYFCASSPIRDEQFFGPGTRLTVL.

The chain employs TRBV25-1 and TRBJ2-7; D possibly uses TRBD1 or TRBD2 (5 bases each). Trimming pared 3 bases from V and 2 bases from J, leaving 11 bases between. Germline V gene lookup returns CDR1 MGHDK and CDR2 SYGVNS. The CDR3 consists of 14 residues. The CDR3 coding sequence is TGTGCCAGCAGTGACTCGGGACCCGCCTACGAGCAGTACTTC. Its protein is CASSDSGPAYEQYF.

This clonotype has ten or more counts. The chain joins TRBV29-1 to TRBJ1-1, with TRBD1 matching 7 bases. The CDR3 spans 14 residues. Germline V gives CDR1 SQVTM, CDR2 ANQGSEA. V lost 4 bases, J lost 0 bases, and 5 bases stayed unmatched. The CDR3 coding sequence is TGCAGCGTTGGACAGGGTGGTATGAACACTGAAGCTTTCTTT. It encodes CSVGQGGMNTEAFF. Full variable domain (missing parts from reference TRBV29-1 and TRBJ1-1): SAVISQKPSRDICQRGTSLTIQCQVDSQVTMMFWYRQQPGQSLTLIATANQGSEATYESGFVIDKFPISRPNLTFSTLTVSNMSPEDSSIYLCSVGQGGMNTEAFFGQGTRLTVV.

Many counts were recorded for this clonotype. The V gene is TRBV29-1, the J gene TRBJ2-3, with 7 nucleotides matching TRBD2. V gave up 7 bases and J gave up 4 bases; unmatched junction bases: 8. Germline assignment: CDR1 SQVTM and CDR2 ANQGSEA. The CDR3 loop spans 13 amino acids. The CDR3, as DNA: TGCAGCGCCGACCCGGGGGGAGCAGATACGCAGTATTTT. The encoded protein is CSADPGGADTQYF.